The table lists the clone carrying this T cell receptor beta chain with a few counts. Its specificity is not known. The primer mix had 60 Vbeta and 13 Jbeta primers. The assay was immunoSEQ multiplex PCR, and TCRdb's table has in-frame clones only and misses some. The sample lists roughly 110,000 clones, roughly 74% occurring once. The record originates from a study of cytomegalovirus exposure and HLA in healthy donors. General observations from the study: TCR beta sequences reportedly predicted most subjects' HLA-A and HLA-B alleles accurately. Some V segments, TRBV6-2 and TRBV6-3 among them, were indistinguishable and were therefore excluded. In an earlier analysis, in fewer than 700 donors, most V segments appeared productive either ~90% or ~30% of the time.

Germline CDR1 and CDR2: SGHNT and YYREEE (reference sequence). The germline V and J ends were trimmed by 0 bases and 5 bases, with 15 bases remaining between them. The CDR3 spans 15 residues. The sequencing input was PBMCs. This TCR came from a man in his forties in good health and CMV-seronegative. This chain connects TRBV5-4 to TRBJ2-7; D possibly corresponds to TRBD2 (7 bases). In DNA, the CDR3 is TGTGCCAGCAGCTTGGCCGCGGGGGCAATGAACGAGCAGTACTTC. It is translated as CASSLAAGAMNEQYF.